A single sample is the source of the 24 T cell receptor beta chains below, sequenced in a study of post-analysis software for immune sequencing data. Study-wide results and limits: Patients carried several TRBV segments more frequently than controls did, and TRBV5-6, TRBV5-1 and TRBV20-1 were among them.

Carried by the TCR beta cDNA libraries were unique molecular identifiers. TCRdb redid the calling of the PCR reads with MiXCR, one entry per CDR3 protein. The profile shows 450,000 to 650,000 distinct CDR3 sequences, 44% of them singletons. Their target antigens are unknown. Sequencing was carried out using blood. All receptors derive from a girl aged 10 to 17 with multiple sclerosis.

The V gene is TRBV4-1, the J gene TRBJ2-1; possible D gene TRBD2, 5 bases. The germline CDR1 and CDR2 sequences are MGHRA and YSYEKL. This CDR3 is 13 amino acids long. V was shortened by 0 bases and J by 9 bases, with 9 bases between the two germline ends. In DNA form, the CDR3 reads TGCGCCAGCAGCCAAGAGTCTCGGGGTGAGCAGTTCTTC. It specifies CASSQESRGEQFF.

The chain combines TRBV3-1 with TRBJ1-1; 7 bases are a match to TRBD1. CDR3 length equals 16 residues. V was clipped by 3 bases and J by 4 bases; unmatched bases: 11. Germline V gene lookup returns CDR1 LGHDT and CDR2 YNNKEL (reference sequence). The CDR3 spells CASSQDRLGDPTEAFF. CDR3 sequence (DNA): TGTGCCAGCAGCCAGGACAGGTTGGGAGACCCCACTGAAGCTTTCTTT.

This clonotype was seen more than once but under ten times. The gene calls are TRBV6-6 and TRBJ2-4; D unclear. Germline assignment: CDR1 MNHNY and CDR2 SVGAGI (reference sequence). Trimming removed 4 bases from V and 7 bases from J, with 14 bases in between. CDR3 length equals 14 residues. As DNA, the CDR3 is TGTGCCAGCAGTTTCCCGTTCGGTACTAACATTCAGTACTTC. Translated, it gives CASSFPFGTNIQYF.

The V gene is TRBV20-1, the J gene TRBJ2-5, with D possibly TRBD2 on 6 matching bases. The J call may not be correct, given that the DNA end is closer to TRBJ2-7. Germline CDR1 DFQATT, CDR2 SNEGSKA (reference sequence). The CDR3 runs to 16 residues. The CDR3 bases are TGCAGTGCTAGTCCGTTTGGGCAGGGAGGAACCTACGAGCAGTACTTC. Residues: CSASPFGQGGTYEQYF.

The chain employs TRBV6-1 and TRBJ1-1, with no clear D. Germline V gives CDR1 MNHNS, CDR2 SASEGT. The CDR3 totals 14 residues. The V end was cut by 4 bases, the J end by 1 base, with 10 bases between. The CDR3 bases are TGTGCCAGCAGTGGACCAGGCCCGAACACTGAAGCTTTCTTT. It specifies CASSGPGPNTEAFF.

CDR3 sequence (DNA): TGTGCCACCAGCAGATTCCCCGCCTCAAGTATGGGAGAGACCCAGTACTTC. Its translation: CATSRFPASSMGETQYF. The chain is built from TRBV15 and TRBJ2-5; D is unresolved. V gave up 2 bases and J gave up 4 bases, with 20 bases separating them. The CDR3 extends over 17 amino acids. Germline lookup yields CDR1 LNHNV and CDR2 YYDKDF (reference sequence).

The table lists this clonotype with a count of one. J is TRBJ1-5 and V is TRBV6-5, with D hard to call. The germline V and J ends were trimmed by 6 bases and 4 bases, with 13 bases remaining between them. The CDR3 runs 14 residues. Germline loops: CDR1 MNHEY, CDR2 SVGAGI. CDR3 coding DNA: TGTGCCAGCAGCCACAGCGCAGGAAATCAGCCCCAGCATTTT. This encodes CASSHSAGNQPQHF.

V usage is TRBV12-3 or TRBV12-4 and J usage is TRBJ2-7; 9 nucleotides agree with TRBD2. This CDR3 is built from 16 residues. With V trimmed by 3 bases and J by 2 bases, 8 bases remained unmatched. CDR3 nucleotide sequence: TGTGCCAGCAGTTTCTCTTTAGCGGGAGTACCCTACGAGCAGTACTTC. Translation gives CASSFSLAGVPYEQYF.

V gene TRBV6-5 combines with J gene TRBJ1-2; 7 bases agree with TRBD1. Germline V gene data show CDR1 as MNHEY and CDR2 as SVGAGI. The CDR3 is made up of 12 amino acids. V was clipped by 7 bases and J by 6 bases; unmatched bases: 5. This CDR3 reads CASIGQVNGYTF. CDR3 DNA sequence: TGTGCCAGCATCGGACAGGTCAATGGCTACACCTTC.

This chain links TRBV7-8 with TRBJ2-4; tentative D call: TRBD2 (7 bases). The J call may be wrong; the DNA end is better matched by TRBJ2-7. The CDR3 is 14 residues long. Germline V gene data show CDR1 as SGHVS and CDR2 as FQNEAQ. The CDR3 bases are TGTGCCAGCAGCAGAGCGGGGACAAGCTACGAGCAGTACTTC. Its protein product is CASSRAGTSYEQYF.

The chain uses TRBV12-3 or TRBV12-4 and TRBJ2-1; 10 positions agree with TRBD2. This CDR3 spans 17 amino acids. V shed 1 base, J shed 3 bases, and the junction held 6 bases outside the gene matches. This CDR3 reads CASSLGTSGGIYNEQFF. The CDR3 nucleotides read TGTGCCAGCAGTTTAGGGACTAGCGGAGGGATCTACAATGAGCAGTTCTTC.

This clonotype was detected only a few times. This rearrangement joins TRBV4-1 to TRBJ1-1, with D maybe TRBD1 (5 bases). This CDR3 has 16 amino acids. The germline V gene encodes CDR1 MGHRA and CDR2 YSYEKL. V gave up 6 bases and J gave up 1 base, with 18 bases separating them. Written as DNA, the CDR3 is TGCGCCAGCAGTCCAAGAATCAGGGATTCGAACACTGAAGCTTTCTTT. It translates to CASSPRIRDSNTEAFF.

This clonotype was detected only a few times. The CDR3 sequence is CASSVRASGLSSYEQYF. The CDR3 coding sequence is TGTGCCAGCAGCGTACGGGCTAGCGGGCTGAGCTCCTACGAGCAGTACTTC. This chain connects TRBV9 to TRBJ2-7, with 8 bases aligning to TRBD2. V was pared by 1 base and J by 0 bases, with 9 bases of the junction left unmatched. The CDR3 consists of 17 residues. CDR1 is SGDLS, CDR2 YYNGEE, per germline.

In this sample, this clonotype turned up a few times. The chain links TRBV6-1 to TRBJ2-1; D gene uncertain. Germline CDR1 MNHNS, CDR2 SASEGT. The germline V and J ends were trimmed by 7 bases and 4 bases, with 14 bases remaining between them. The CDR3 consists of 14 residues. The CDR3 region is CASILGISYNEQFF. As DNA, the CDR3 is TGTGCCAGCATCTTGGGGATCAGTTACAATGAGCAGTTCTTC.

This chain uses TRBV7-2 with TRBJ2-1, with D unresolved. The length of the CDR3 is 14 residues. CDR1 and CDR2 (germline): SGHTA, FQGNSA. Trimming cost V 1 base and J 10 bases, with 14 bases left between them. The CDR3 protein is CASSLGRDAAEQFF. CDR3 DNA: TGTGCCAGCAGCTTAGGAAGAGACGCCGCGGAGCAGTTCTTC.

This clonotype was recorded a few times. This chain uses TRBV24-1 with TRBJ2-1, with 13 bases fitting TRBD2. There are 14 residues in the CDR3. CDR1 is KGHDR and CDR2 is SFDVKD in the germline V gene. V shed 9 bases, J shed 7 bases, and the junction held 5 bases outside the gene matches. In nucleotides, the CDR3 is TGTGCCACCGGGACTAGCGGGATAGGGAATGAGCAGTTCTTC. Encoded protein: CATGTSGIGNEQFF.

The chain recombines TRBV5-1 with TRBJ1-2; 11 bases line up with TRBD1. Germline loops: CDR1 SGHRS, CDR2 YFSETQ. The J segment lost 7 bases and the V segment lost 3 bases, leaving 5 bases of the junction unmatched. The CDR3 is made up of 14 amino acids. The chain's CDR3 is CASSSDRGLGGYTF. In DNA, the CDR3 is TGCGCCAGCAGCTCGGACAGGGGGCTAGGTGGCTACACCTTC.

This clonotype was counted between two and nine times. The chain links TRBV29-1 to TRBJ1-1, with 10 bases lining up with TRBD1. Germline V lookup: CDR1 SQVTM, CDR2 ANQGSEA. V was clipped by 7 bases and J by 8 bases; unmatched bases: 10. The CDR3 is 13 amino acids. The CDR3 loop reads CSGDRDRGGEAFF. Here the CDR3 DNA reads TGCAGCGGCGACCGGGACAGGGGCGGCGAAGCTTTCTTT. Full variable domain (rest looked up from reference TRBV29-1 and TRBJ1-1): SAVISQKPSRDICQRGTSLTIQCQVDSQVTMMFWYRQQPGQSLTLIATANQGSEATYESGFVIDKFPISRPNLTFSTLTVSNMSPEDSSIYLCSGDRDRGGEAFFGQGTRLTVV.

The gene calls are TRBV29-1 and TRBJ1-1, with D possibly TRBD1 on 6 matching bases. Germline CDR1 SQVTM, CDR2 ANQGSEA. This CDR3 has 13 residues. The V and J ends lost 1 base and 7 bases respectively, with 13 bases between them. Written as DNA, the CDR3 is TGCAGCGTTGAAGGTGCGCGACAGGTTGAAGCTTTCTTT. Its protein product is CSVEGARQVEAFF.

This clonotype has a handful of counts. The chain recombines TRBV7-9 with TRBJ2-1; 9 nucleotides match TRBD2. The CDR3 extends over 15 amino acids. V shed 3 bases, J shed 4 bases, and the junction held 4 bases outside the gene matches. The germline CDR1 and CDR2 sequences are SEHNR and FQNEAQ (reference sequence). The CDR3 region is CASSFASGRYNEQFF. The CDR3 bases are TGTGCCAGCAGCTTCGCAAGCGGGAGGTACAATGAGCAGTTCTTC.

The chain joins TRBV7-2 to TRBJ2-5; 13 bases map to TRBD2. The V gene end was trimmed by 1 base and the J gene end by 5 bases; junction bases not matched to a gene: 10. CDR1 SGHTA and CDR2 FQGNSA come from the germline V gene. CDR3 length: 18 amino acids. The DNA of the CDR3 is TGTGCCAGCAGCTTAGGTGGACTAGCGGGGGCGGCAGGGGAGACCCAGTACTTC. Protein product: CASSLGGLAGAAGETQYF.

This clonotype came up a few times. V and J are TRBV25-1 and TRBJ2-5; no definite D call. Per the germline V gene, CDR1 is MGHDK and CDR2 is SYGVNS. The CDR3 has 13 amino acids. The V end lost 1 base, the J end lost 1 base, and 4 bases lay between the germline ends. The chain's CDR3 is CASSELGQETQYF. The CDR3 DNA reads TGTGCCAGCAGTGAATTAGGCCAAGAGACCCAGTACTTC.

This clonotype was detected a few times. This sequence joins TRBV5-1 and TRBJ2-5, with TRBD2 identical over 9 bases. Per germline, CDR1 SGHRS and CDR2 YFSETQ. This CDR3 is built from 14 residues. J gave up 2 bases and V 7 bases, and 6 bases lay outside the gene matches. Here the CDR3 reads CASCLTSGQETQYF. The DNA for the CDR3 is TGCGCCAGCTGTCTGACTAGCGGACAAGAGACCCAGTACTTC. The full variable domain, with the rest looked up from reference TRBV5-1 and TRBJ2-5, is KAGVTQTPRYLIKTRGQQVTLSCSPISGHRSVSWYQQTPGQGLQFLFEYFSETQRNKGNFPGRFSGRQFSNSRSEMNVSTLELGDSALYLCASCLTSGQETQYFGPGTRLLVL.

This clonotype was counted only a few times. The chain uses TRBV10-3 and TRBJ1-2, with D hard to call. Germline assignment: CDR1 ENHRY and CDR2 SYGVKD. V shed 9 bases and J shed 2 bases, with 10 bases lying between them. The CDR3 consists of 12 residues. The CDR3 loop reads CAILDGNYGYTF. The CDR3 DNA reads TGTGCCATTCTGGACGGGAACTATGGCTACACCTTC.